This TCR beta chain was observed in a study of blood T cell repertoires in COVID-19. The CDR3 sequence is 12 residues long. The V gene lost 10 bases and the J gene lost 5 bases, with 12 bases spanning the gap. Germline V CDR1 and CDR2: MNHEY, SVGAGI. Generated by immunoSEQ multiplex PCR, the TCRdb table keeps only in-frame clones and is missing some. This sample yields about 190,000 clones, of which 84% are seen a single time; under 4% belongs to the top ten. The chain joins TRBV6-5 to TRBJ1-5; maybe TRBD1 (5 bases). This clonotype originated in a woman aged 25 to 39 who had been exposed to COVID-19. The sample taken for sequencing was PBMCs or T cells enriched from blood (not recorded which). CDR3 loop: CATQGADQPQHF. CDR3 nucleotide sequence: TGTGCCACCCAGGGCGCGGATCAGCCCCAGCATTTT.